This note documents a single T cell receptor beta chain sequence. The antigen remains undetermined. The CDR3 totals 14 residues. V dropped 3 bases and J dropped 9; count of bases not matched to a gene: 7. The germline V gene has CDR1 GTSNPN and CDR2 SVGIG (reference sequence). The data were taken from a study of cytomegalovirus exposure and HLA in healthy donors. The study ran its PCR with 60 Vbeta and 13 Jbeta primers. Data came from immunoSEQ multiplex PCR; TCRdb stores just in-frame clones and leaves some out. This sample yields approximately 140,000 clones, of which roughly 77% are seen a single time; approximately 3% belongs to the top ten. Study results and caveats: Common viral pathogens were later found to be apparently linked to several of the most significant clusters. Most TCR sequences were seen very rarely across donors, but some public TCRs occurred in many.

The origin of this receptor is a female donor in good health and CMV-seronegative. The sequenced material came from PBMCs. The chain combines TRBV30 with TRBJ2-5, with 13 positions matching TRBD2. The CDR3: CAWSGTSGMLSQYF. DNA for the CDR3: TGTGCCTGGAGCGGGACTAGCGGGATGTTGTCCCAGTACTTC.